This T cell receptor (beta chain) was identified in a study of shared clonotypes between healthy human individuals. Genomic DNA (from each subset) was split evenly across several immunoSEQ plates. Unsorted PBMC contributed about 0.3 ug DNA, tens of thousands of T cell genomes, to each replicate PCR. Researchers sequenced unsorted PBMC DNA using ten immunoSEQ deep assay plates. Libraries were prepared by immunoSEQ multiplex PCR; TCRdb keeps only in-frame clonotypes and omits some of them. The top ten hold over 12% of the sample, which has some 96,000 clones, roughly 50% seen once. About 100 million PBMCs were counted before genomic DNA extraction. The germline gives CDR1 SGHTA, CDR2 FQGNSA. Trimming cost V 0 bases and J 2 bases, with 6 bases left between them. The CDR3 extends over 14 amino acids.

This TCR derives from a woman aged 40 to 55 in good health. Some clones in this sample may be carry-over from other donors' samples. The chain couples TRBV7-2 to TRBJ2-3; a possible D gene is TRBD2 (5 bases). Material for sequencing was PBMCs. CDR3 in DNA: TGTGCCAGCAGCTTAGCGGGAGTCACAGATACGCAGTATTTT. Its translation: CASSLAGVTDTQYF. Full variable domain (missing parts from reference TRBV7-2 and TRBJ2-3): GAGVSQSPSNKVTEKGKDVELRCDPISGHTALYWYRQSLGQGLEFLIYFQGNSAPDKSGLPSDRFSAERTGGSVSTLTIQRTQQEDSAVYLCASSLAGVTDTQYFGPGTRLTVL.